This entry is about one TCR beta chain. Amplification used 60 Vbeta primers and 13 Jbeta primers. Profiling relied on immunoSEQ multiplex PCR, and the TCRdb table lists in-frame clones only, not all of them. The table shows some 200,000 clones, with 76% occurring only once. This sample was taken from a study of cytomegalovirus exposure and HLA in healthy donors. The CDR3 has 11 amino acids. Deletions cut 8 bases from V and 4 bases from J, with 8 bases between. Per the germline V gene, CDR1 is MNHNS and CDR2 is SASEGT. Sequenced sample: PBMCs. The sequence came from a man younger than 30 in good health and CMV-seronegative. The V gene is TRBV6-1, the J gene TRBJ1-1; D not certain. DNA for the CDR3: TGTGCCAGCCGAATGAGCACTGAAGCTTTCTTT. Amino acids: CASRMSTEAFF.